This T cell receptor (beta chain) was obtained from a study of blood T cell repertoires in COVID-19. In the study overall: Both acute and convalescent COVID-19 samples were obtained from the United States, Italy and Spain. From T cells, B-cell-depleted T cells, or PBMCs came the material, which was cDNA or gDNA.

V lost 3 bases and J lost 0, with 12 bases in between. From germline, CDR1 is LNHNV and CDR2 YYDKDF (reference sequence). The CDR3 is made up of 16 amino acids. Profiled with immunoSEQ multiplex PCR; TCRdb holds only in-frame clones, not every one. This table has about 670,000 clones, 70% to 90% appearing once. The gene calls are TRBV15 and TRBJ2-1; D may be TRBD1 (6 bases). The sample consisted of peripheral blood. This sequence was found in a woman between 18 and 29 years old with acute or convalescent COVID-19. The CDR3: CATSRWDISSYNEQFF. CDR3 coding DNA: TGTGCCACCAGCAGGTGGGACATCAGCTCCTACAATGAGCAGTTCTTC.